One sample yielded the 22 T cell receptor beta chains listed below, sequenced in a study of blood T cells in healthy people across ages. Primers used in a second PCR of about 7 to 11 cycles were a sample-barcoded 5' primer and a J-beta primer mix. TCRdb recomputed calls from the 5' RACE reads with MiXCR, one row per CDR3 protein. The data hold 590,000 or so distinct CDR3 sequences, with approximately 30% observed a single time. Sequenced input: blood. The receptors originated from a woman older than 75 in good health.

About this clonotype itself: This may arise from a read error, as a much more abundant clone is one base away. The gene calls are TRBV9 and TRBJ2-1; 10 bases align to TRBD1. The CDR3 sequence is 16 residues long. Germline V CDR1 and CDR2: SGDLS, YYNGEE. V lost 2 bases and J lost 7; bases outside the gene matches: 9. DNA for the CDR3: TGTGCCAGCAGCGTTTCCGGGACAGGGGCGGCAAATGAGCAGTTCTTC. Translating it yields CASSVSGTGAANEQFF.

The sample holds many counts of this clonotype. The gene calls are TRBV20-1 and TRBJ2-7; 9 nucleotides match TRBD2. This CDR3 is 15 amino acids long. The trim removed 3 bases at V and 4 bases at J, leaving 10 bases unmatched. Looked up from germline, CDR1 is DFQATT and CDR2 is SNEGSKA (reference sequence). The CDR3 DNA reads as TGCAGTGCTAGGACCCCCCTAGCGGGGAAATACGAGCAGTACTTC. This encodes CSARTPLAGKYEQYF.

J is TRBJ2-1 and V is TRBV2; tentatively, D is TRBD2 (5 bases). The better agreement between TRBJ2-7 and the DNA end casts doubt on the J call. Germline V gene data show CDR1 as SNHLY and CDR2 as FYNNEI. The CDR3 sequence is 15 residues long. For the CDR3, the DNA is TGTGCCAGCAGTGAAGAGCGGAGGTTCTACAATGAGCAGTACTTC. This gives the protein CASSEERRFYNEQYF.

Many counts were recorded for this clonotype. The gene calls are TRBV5-8 and TRBJ1-2; D is perhaps TRBD1 (6 bases). Trimming took off 2 bases at V and 8 bases at J, with 13 bases between the two ends. The CDR3 has 13 residues. Germline V lookup: CDR1 SGHTS, CDR2 YDEGEE. As DNA, the CDR3 is TGTGCCAGCAGCTTTCAGGGGCCGCGGGGCTACACCTTC. It specifies CASSFQGPRGYTF.

This clonotype was recorded many times. The CDR3 sequence is CASSLARTGRSGANVLTF. CDR3 DNA sequence: TGCGCCAGCAGCTTGGCCCGGACAGGTCGCTCTGGGGCCAACGTCCTGACTTTC. The chain combines TRBV5-1 with TRBJ2-6; 7 positions match TRBD1. CDR3 size: 18 residues. With V trimmed by 0 bases and J by 0 bases, 6 bases remained unmatched. CDR1 is SGHRS, CDR2 YFSETQ, per germline.

Points on this clonotype: Since a much larger clone is just one base distant, this may be a read error. The chain carries TRBV6-2 or TRBV6-3 and TRBJ2-5; the match to TRBD2 covers 8 bases. V shed 2 bases and J 9 bases; nucleotides not matched to a gene: 11. The CDR3 consists of 15 residues. Germline CDR1 and CDR2: MNHEY and SVGEGT. CDR3 sequence: CASSYQDPGREAQYF. The CDR3 coding sequence is TGTGCCAGCAGTTACCAGGACCCAGGGCGGGAGGCCCAGTACTTC.

Many counts were recorded for this clonotype. The chain carries TRBV27 and TRBJ1-2; TRBD1 matches at 9 bases. There are 16 residues in the CDR3. The germline CDR1 and CDR2 sequences are MNHEY and SMNVEV (reference sequence). With 6 bases clipped from V and 5 bases from J, the junction kept 13 bases outside the gene matches. In DNA form, the CDR3 reads TGTGCCAGCAGCCCGGTTGGGGGACAGGGCAGATATGGCTACACCTTC. Protein sequence: CASSPVGGQGRYGYTF.

The rearrangement uses TRBV11-1 and TRBJ2-5, with TRBD2 matching 8 bases. Germline lookup yields CDR1 SGHAT and CDR2 FQDESV (reference sequence). The CDR3 extends over 16 amino acids. V lost 5 bases, J lost 11 bases, and 19 bases stayed unmatched. As DNA, the CDR3 is TGTGCCAGCAGCCCCTTTTACGGGGGGGTAGACAATGAGCAGTACTTC. Protein product: CASSPFYGGVDNEQYF.

This clonotype was recorded at least ten times. V usage is TRBV5-1 and J usage is TRBJ1-1; 9 bases agree with TRBD1. The CDR3 is 15 amino acids. The trim removed 0 bases at V and 9 bases at J, leaving 9 bases unmatched. The germline CDR1 and CDR2 sequences are SGHRS and YFSETQ. The chain's CDR3 is CASSLARTGASQAFF. The CDR3 coding sequence is TGCGCCAGCAGCTTGGCCAGGACAGGGGCATCCCAAGCTTTCTTT.

This clonotype was counted between two and nine times. The V call is TRBV20-1, the J call TRBJ2-3, with D perhaps TRBD2 (7 bases). Trimming removed 0 bases from V and 3 bases from J, with 25 bases in between. Germline CDR1 is DFQATT and CDR2 is SNEGSKA (reference sequence). The CDR3 is 19 residues long. In nucleotides, the CDR3 is TGCAGTGCTAGAGATCAAAAGAGTGAGGGGGGGCCTCGGACAGATACGCAGTATTTT. It yields the protein CSARDQKSEGGPRTDTQYF.

The chain combines TRBV11-3 with TRBJ2-1; D is unresolved. The germline CDR1 and CDR2 sequences are SGHNT and YENEEA. The CDR3 has 13 residues. Trimming removed 1 base at V and 5 bases at J, with 6 bases between. Here the CDR3 DNA reads TGTGCCAGCAGCTTAGCTGGGCACAATGAGCAGTTCTTC. Translated, it gives CASSLAGHNEQFF.

This clonotype came up a few times. The CDR3 protein is CAWNGGGESPLHF. CDR3 nucleotides: TGTGCCTGGAACGGGGGAGGAGAATCACCCCTCCACTTT. V is TRBV30 and J is TRBJ1-6, with TRBD1 as a possible D gene (5 bases). Germline V gene lookup returns CDR1 GTSNPN and CDR2 SVGIG (reference sequence). The CDR3 is 13 amino acids. Trimming removed 4 bases at V and 10 bases at J, with 14 bases between.

This clonotype has ten or more counts. The rearrangement links TRBV6-1 to TRBJ1-2, with 8 bases fitting TRBD1. Losses at the gene ends were 6 bases for V and 8 bases for J; bases not matched to a gene: 8. The CDR3 consists of 13 residues. CDR1 is MNHNS, CDR2 SASEGT, per germline. CDR3 region: CASRSGGVGGYTF. In nucleotides, the CDR3 is TGTGCCAGCAGATCAGGGGGCGTAGGGGGCTACACCTTC.

This clonotype was detected ten times or more. CDR3 in amino acids: CASSQDAGTPQPQHF. CDR3 sequence (DNA): TGTGCCAGCAGCCAAGATGCCGGGACACCACAGCCCCAGCATTTT. The rearrangement links TRBV3-1 to TRBJ1-5; D possibly corresponds to TRBD1 (6 bases). This CDR3 contains 15 residues. Between the trimmed V and J ends, which lost 0 bases and 7 bases, there was a span of 13 bases. Germline CDR1 LGHDT, CDR2 YNNKEL (reference sequence).

Many counts were recorded for this clonotype. The rearrangement links TRBV28 to TRBJ2-7, with 9 bases lining up with TRBD1. Germline V gene lookup returns CDR1 MDHEN and CDR2 SYDVKM. V was clipped by 2 bases and J by 3 bases; unmatched bases: 5. This CDR3 is built from 15 residues. The CDR3 protein is CASSLLGQGNYEQYF. For the CDR3, the DNA is TGTGCCAGCAGTTTACTGGGACAGGGAAACTACGAGCAGTACTTC.

To note about this clonotype: An end of the junction does not agree with germline; a read error may underlie this. The V call is TRBV3-1, the J call TRBJ1-2, with D perhaps matching TRBD1 (5 bases). The CDR3 has 14 residues. Germline assignment: CDR1 LGHDT and CDR2 YNNKEL (reference sequence). Here the CDR3 reads CASSQADSPYGYTF. CDR3 DNA sequence: TGTGCCAGCAGTCAAGCAGACAGCCCGTATGGCTACACCTTC.

This clonotype was found a few times. This sequence may be a read error, since a much larger clone differs from it by one base. The chain is built from TRBV4-1 and TRBJ2-4; 8 bases align to TRBD1. The DNA matches TRBJ2-7 better at its end, which makes the J call doubtful. The CDR3 covers 15 residues. In germline, CDR1 is MGHRA, CDR2 YSYEKL. The CDR3 nucleotides are TGCGCCAGCAGCCAAGATCGCCCAGGGGGCAACGAGCAGTACTTC. Amino acids: CASSQDRPGGNEQYF.

Comment on this clonotype: Since a much larger clone is just one base distant, this may be a read error. The chain joins TRBV28 to TRBJ2-4; D uncertain. The J call is uncertain, as TRBJ2-5 better fits the DNA end. CDR1 MDHEN and CDR2 SYDVKM come from the germline V gene. The CDR3 runs 14 residues. CDR3 sequence (DNA): TGTGCCAGCAGGGTTGGATCCTACGGGCAGACCCAGTACTTC. Protein: CASRVGSYGQTQYF.

This clonotype was counted at least ten times. The genes are TRBV4-3 and TRBJ1-1; D is undetermined. The V gene's germline CDR1 is LGHNA and CDR2 YSLEER. V lost 0 bases, J lost 3 bases, and 5 bases lay in between. The CDR3 consists of 13 residues. CDR3 region: CASSQDADTEAFF. CDR3 nucleotide sequence: TGCGCCAGCAGCCAAGATGCGGACACTGAAGCTTTCTTT.

Only a few counts were recorded for this clonotype. The gene calls are TRBV3-1 and TRBJ1-1; D unclear. V was cut by 4 bases and J by 6 bases, with 9 bases left in between. Per the germline V gene, CDR1 is LGHDT and CDR2 is YNNKEL (reference sequence). The length of the CDR3 is 12 residues. The DNA of the CDR3 is TGTGCCAGCAGCCCCCTGGGGTCTGAAGCTTTCTTT. Protein sequence: CASSPLGSEAFF.

A few counts support this clonotype. The chain has TRBV7-9 and TRBJ1-6; tentative D call: TRBD1 (6 bases). Deletions cut 3 bases from V and 7 bases from J, with 19 bases between. In germline, CDR1 is SEHNR, CDR2 FQNEAQ (reference sequence). The CDR3 contains 17 residues. CDR3 amino acids: CASSLTGLSQGNSPLHF. CDR3 sequence (DNA): TGTGCCAGCAGCTTGACAGGACTATCCCAGGGGAATTCACCCCTCCACTTT. Together with reference TRBV7-9 and TRBJ1-6, the CDR3 gives the full variable domain: DTGVSQNPRHKITKRGQNVTFRCDPISEHNRLYWYRQTLGQGPEFLTYFQNEAQLEKSRLLSDRFSAERPKGSFSTLEIQRTEQGDSAMYLCASSLTGLSQGNSPLHFGNGTRLTVT.

The rearrangement uses TRBV20-1 and TRBJ2-1; D gene uncertain. Trimming removed 4 bases from V and 0 bases from J, with 16 bases in between. CDR3 length equals 16 residues. In germline, CDR1 is DFQATT, CDR2 SNEGSKA (reference sequence). The CDR3 here is CSATDTRISSYNEQFF. CDR3 DNA sequence: TGCAGTGCTACAGATACTCGGATCAGCTCCTACAATGAGCAGTTCTTC.